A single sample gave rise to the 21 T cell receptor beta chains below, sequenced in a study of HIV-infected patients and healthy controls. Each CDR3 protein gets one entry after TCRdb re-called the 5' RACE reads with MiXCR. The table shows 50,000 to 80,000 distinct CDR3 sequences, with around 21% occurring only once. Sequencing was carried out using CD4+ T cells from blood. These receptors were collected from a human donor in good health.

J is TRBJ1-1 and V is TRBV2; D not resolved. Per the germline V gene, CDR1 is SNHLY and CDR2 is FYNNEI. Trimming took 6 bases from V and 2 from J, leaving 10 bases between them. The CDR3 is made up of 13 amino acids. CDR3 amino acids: CASRPTTNTEAFF. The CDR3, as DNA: TGTGCCAGCAGACCCACAACAAACACTGAAGCTTTCTTT.

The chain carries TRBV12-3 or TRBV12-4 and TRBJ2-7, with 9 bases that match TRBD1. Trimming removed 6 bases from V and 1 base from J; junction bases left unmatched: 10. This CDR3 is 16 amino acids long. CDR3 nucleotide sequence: TGTGCCAGCAGGGGACAGGGAGTTTGGGATTCCTACGAGCAGTACTTC. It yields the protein CASRGQGVWDSYEQYF.

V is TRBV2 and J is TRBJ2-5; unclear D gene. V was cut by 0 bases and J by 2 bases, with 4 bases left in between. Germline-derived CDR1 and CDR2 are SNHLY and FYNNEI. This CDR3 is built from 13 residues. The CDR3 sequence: CASSEALQETQYF. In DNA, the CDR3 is TGTGCCAGCAGTGAAGCTTTGCAAGAGACCCAGTACTTC. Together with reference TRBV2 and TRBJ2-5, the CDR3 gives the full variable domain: EPEVTQTPSHQVTQMGQEVILRCVPISNHLYFYWYRQILGQKVEFLVSFYNNEISEKSEIFDDQFSVERPDGSNFTLKIRSTKLEDSAMYFCASSEALQETQYFGPGTRLLVL.

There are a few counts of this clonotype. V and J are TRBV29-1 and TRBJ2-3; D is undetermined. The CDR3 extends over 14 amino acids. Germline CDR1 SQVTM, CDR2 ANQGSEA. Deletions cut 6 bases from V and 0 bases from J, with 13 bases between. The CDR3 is CSVNPVASTDTQYF. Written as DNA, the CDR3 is TGCAGCGTGAACCCAGTTGCTAGCACAGATACGCAGTATTTT.

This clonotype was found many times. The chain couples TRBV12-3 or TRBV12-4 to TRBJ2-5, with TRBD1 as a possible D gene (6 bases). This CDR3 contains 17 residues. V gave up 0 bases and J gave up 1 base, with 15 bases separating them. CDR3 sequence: CASSLALAGQPQETQYF. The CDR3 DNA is TGTGCCAGCAGTTTAGCGCTGGCCGGACAGCCCCAAGAGACCCAGTACTTC.

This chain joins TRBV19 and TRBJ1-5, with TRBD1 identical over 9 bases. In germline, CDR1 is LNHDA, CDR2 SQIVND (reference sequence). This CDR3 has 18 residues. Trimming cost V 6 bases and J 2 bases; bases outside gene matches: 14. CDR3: CASREGSGQGRGNQPQHF. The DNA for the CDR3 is TGTGCCAGTAGAGAAGGTTCGGGACAGGGAAGAGGCAATCAGCCCCAGCATTTT.

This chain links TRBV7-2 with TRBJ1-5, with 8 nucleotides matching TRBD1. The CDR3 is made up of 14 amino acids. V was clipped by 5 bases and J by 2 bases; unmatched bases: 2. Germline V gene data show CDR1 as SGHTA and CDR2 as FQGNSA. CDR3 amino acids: CASSQGQGNQPQHF. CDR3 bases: TGTGCCAGCAGCCAGGGACAGGGCAATCAGCCCCAGCATTTT.

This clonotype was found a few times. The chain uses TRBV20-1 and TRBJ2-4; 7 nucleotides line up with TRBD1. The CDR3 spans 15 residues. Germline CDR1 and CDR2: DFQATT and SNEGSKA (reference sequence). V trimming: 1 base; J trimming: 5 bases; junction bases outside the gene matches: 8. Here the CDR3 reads CSARGTGLYQNIQYF. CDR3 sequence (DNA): TGCAGTGCTAGAGGGACAGGTCTCTACCAAAACATTCAGTACTTC.

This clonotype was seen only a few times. This chain's CDR3 is CSVGSGSENIQYF. CDR3 sequence (DNA): TGCAGCGTTGGAAGTGGTAGCGAAAACATTCAGTACTTC. The chain uses TRBV29-1 and TRBJ2-4, with D possibly matching TRBD2 (5 bases). The CDR3 covers 13 residues. Trimming pared 4 bases from V and 5 bases from J, leaving 12 bases between. Germline values: CDR1 SQVTM, CDR2 ANQGSEA.

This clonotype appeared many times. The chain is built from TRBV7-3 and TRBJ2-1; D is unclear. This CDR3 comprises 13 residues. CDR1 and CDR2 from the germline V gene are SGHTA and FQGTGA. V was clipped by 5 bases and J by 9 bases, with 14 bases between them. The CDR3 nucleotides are TGTGCCAGCAGCCAATTCGGAACGGGTGAGCAGTTCTTC. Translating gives CASSQFGTGEQFF.

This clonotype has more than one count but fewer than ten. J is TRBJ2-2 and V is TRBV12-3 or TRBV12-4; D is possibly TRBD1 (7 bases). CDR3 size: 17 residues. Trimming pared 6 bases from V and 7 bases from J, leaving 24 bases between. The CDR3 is CASSQGGVGSSVGELFF. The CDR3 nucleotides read TGTGCCAGCAGCCAGGGGGGCGTAGGGTCTTCTGTCGGGGAGCTGTTTTTT.

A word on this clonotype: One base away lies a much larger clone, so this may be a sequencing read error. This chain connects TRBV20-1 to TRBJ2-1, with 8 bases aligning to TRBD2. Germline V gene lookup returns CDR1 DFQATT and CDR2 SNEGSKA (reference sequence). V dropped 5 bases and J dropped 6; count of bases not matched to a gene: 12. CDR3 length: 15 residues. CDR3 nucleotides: TGCAGTGCTCGTTCTCCTAGCGGGTCGATCAATGAGCAGTTCTTC. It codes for CSARSPSGSINEQFF.

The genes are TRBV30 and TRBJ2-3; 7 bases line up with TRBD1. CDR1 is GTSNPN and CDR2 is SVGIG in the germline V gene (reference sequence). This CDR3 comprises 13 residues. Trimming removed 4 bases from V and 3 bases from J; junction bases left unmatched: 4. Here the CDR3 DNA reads TGTGCCTGGAAGGGGGCAGCTACAGATACGCAGTATTTT. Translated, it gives CAWKGAATDTQYF.

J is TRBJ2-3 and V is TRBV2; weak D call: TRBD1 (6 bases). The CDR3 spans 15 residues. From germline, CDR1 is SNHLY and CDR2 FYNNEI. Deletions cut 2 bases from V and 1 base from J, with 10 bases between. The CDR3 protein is CASSEQGIGTDTQYF. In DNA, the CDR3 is TGTGCCAGCAGTGAACAGGGGATCGGCACAGATACGCAGTATTTT.

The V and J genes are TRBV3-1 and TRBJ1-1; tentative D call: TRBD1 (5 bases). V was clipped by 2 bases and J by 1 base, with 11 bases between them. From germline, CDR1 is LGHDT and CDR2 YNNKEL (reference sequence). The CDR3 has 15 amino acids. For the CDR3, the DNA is TGTGCCAGCAGCCAATATGACAGTCCGAACACTGAAGCTTTCTTT. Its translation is CASSQYDSPNTEAFF. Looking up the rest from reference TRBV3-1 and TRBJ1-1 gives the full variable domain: DTAVSQTPKYLVTQMGNDKSIKCEQNLGHDTMYWYKQDSKKFLKIMFSYNNKELIINETVPNRFSPKSPDKAHLNLHINSLELGDSAVYFCASSQYDSPNTEAFFGQGTRLTVV.

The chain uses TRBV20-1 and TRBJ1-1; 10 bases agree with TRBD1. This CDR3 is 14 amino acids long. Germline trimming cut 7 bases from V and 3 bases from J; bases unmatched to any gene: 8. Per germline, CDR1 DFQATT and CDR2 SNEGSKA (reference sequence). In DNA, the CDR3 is TGCAGTGTCGGACAGGGGGGAGGGTACACTGAAGCTTTCTTT. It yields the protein CSVGQGGGYTEAFF.

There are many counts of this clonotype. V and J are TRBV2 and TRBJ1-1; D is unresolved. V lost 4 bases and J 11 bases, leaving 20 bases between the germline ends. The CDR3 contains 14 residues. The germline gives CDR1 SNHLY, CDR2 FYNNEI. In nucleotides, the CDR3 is TGTGCCAGCAGTGCGGGTCGTATTGGAGGTCGGGCTTTCTTT. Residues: CASSAGRIGGRAFF.

The CDR3 is CAISESAGSGNTIYF. The DNA for the CDR3 is TGTGCCATCAGTGAGTCAGCAGGCTCTGGAAACACCATATATTTT. This chain connects TRBV10-3 to TRBJ1-3; unclear D gene. CDR3 length: 15 residues. CDR1 ENHRY and CDR2 SYGVKD come from the germline V gene. The V end was cut by 0 bases, the J end by 0 bases, with 6 bases between.

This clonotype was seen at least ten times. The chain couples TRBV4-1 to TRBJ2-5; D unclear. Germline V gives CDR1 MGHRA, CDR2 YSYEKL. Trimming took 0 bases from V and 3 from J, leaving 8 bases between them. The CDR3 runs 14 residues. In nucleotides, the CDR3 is TGCGCCAGCAGCCAAGAGCGAGGAAAAGAGACCCAGTACTTC. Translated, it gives CASSQERGKETQYF.

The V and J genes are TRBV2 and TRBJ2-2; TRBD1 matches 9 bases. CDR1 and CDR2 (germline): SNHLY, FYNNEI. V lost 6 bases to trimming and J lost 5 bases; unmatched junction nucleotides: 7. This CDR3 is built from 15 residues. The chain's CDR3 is CASRPDRGRTGELFF. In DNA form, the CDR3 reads TGTGCCAGCAGACCGGACAGGGGACGGACCGGGGAGCTGTTTTTT.

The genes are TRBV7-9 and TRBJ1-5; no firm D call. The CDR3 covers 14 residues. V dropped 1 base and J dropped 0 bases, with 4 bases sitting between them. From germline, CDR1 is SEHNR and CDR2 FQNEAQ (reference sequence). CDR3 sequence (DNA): TGTGCCAGCAGCTTAGGGAATAGCAATCAGCCCCAGCATTTT. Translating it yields CASSLGNSNQPQHF.